The rows below give T cell receptor beta chains drawn from one sample of a study of T-cell memory formation after mild COVID-19. TCRdb used MiXCR to reprocess the 5' RACE reads, holding one entry per CDR3 protein. The sample holds under 110,000 distinct CDR3 sequences, approximately 13% seen once. Sequencing was carried out using PBMCs or a T cell subset sorted from them (not recorded which). All receptors come from an adult woman who had mild COVID-19 (a few samples of this study predate the infection). Cell type and time point are not known. The CDR3 runs from the conserved cysteine through the conserved F or W. A D gene is named only where the DNA matches it firmly. Clone size is shown for a subset of rows, as once, few, many or a class of expanded clone.

D	V	J	size	CDR3	DNA
TRBD1	TRBV6-5	TRBJ1-1	many	CASSYRTGGSEAFF	TGTGCCAGCAGTTATAGGACAGGGGGCTCTGAAGCTTTCTTT
TRBD1	TRBV7-9	TRBJ2-7	many	CASSAGDRGYYEQYF	TGTGCCAGCAGCGCCGGGGACAGGGGGTACTACGAGCAGTACTTC
.	TRBV7-9	TRBJ1-5	few	CASSWKNQPQHF	TGTGCCAGCAGCTGGAAGAATCAGCCCCAGCATTTT
.	TRBV20-1	TRBJ2-1	few	CSARGDDSYNEQFF	TGCAGTGCTAGAGGGGATGACTCCTACAATGAGCAGTTCTTC
.	TRBV19	TRBJ2-7	few	CASSRQPYEQYF	TGTGCCAGTAGCAGACAGCCCTACGAGCAGTACTTC
.	TRBV24-1	TRBJ2-3	many	CATSDEDKNTDTQYF	TGTGCCACCAGTGATGAGGACAAAAACACAGATACGCAGTATTTT
.	TRBV5-6	TRBJ1-6	.	CASSLVAGSFSPLHF	TGTGCCAGCAGCTTGGTGGCAGGGAGCTTCTCACCCCTCCACTTT
.	TRBV24-1	TRBJ2-1	.	CATSEGGEQFF	TGTGCCACCAGTGAGGGGGGTGAGCAGTTCTTC
.	TRBV12-3/TRBV12-4	TRBJ2-7	many	CASRADSYSYEQYF	TGTGCCAGCAGGGCCGACAGCTACTCCTACGAGCAGTACTTC
.	TRBV7-6	TRBJ1-4	few	CASSFGRGGLEHEKLFF	TGTGCCAGCAGCTTCGGCAGGGGTGGTTTAGAACACGAAAAACTGTTTTTT
TRBD1	TRBV5-1	TRBJ2-5	many	CASSPLGWTGPTAQTQYF	TGCGCCAGCAGCCCTTTGGGTTGGACAGGCCCGACGGCGCAGACCCAGTACTTC
TRBD1	TRBV7-9	TRBJ2-4	.	CASSSGQKIAKNIQYF	TGTGCCAGCAGCTCGGGACAGAAAATAGCCAAAAACATTCAGTACTTC
.	TRBV3-1	TRBJ1-1	once	CASSQEVGETEAFF	TGTGCCAGCAGCCAAGAGGTTGGAGAAACTGAAGCTTTCTTT
.	TRBV27	TRBJ2-1	.	CASSLPGAGVGNEQFF	TGTGCCAGCAGTCTGCCGGGGGCGGGAGTCGGTAATGAGCAGTTCTTC
.	TRBV7-2	TRBJ2-1	many	CASSLVGRYNEQFF	TGTGCCAGCAGCTTAGTAGGGCGGTACAATGAGCAGTTCTTC
.	TRBV3-1	TRBJ2-2	many	CASSQDRGYPGELFF	TGTGCCAGCAGCCAAGATCGAGGATACCCCGGGGAGCTGTTTTTT
.	TRBV12-3/TRBV12-4	TRBJ2-7	.	CASSPRIGHEQYF	TGTGCCAGCAGCCCGAGGATTGGCCACGAGCAGTACTTC
.	TRBV19	TRBJ2-1	.	CASSIGDTGYNEQFF	TGTGCCAGTAGTATAGGGGACACTGGCTACAATGAGCAGTTCTTC
TRBD2	TRBV27	TRBJ2-7	.	CASSLAGGPYEQYF	TGTGCCAGCAGTTTAGCGGGGGGCCCGTACGAGCAGTACTTC
TRBD1	TRBV9	TRBJ2-7	.	CASSAHPTGVKSSYEQYF	TGTGCCAGCAGCGCCCATCCTACAGGGGTTAAATCCTCCTACGAGCAGTACTTC
.	TRBV24-1	TRBJ2-1	.	CATSDWENEQFF	TGTGCCACCAGTGATTGGGAAAACGAGCAGTTCTTC
TRBD2	TRBV29-1	TRBJ2-1	few	CSVVSGGLYNEQFF	TGCAGCGTTGTCAGCGGGGGCCTGTACAATGAGCAGTTCTTC
.	TRBV7-9	TRBJ2-7	few	CASSYGTYEQYF	TGTGCCAGCAGCTACGGGACCTACGAGCAGTACTTC
.	TRBV7-9	TRBJ2-7	few	CASSLAGRFYEQYF	TGTGCCAGCAGCTTAGCGGGCAGGTTCTACGAGCAGTACTTC
.	TRBV11-2	TRBJ2-7	few	CASQLGPGLYEQYF	TGTGCCAGCCAACTGGGACCTGGACTCTACGAGCAGTACTTC
.	TRBV20-1	TRBJ2-4	.	CSADSTGTGKNIQYF	TGCAGTGCTGATTCGACCGGGACGGGCAAAAACATTCAGTACTTC
.	TRBV25-1	TRBJ2-7	.	CASSDRSYEQYF	TGTGCCAGCAGTGATAGATCCTACGAGCAGTACTTC
.	TRBV5-6	TRBJ2-1	many	CASSPLGGEQFF	TGTGCCAGCAGCCCCCTGGGGGGTGAGCAGTTCTTC
.	TRBV5-6	TRBJ2-6	.	CASSSFDIRPNVLTF	TGTGCCAGCAGCTCATTTGACATTAGGCCCAACGTCCTGACTTTC
.	TRBV5-1	TRBJ1-2	.	CASSGTTTAGDPILGGYTF	TGCGCCAGCAGCGGTACCACCACGGCAGGGGACCCTATTTTAGGAGGCTACACCTTC
.	TRBV12-3/TRBV12-4	TRBJ1-1	few	CASSLGYTEAFF	TGTGCCAGCAGTTTAGGGTACACTGAAGCTTTCTTT
.	TRBV19	TRBJ2-1	medium-sized	CASSLAPGNEQFF	TGTGCCAGTAGTCTAGCGCCAGGCAATGAGCAGTTCTTC
.	TRBV7-8	TRBJ1-1	.	CASTRPLGRDTEAFF	TGTGCCAGCACCCGCCCCCTCGGCCGGGACACTGAAGCTTTCTTT
.	TRBV7-9	TRBJ1-2	.	CASSLARPNDGYTF	TGTGCCAGCAGCTTAGCGAGGCCAAACGATGGCTACACCTTC
TRBD2	TRBV24-1	TRBJ2-3	few	CATTSGSGTFADTQYF	TGTGCCACCACTAGCGGAAGCGGGACTTTTGCAGATACGCAGTATTTT
TRBD1	TRBV9	TRBJ1-2	few	CASSVLPQRQGYYGYTF	TGTGCCAGCAGCGTACTCCCGCAGCGACAGGGCTACTATGGCTACACCTTC
TRBD2	TRBV4-2	TRBJ2-7	.	CASSHGLGYEQYF	TGTGCCAGCAGCCACGGACTAGGCTACGAGCAGTACTTC
TRBD2	TRBV27	TRBJ2-1	.	CASSLAGGASYEQFF	TGTGCCAGCAGTTTAGCCGGGGGGGCATCGTATGAGCAGTTCTTC
.	TRBV11-2	TRBJ2-3	few	CASSTHLDTQYF	TGTGCCAGCAGCACCCACTTGGATACGCAGTATTTT
.	TRBV7-9	TRBJ2-5	few	CASSFMETQYF	TGTGCCAGCAGCTTCATGGAGACCCAGTACTTC